This TCR beta chain was observed in a study of cytotoxic CD8 clonotypes in ibrutinib-treated CLL. As for the study in general: Across the patients, approximately ten were relapsed/refractory, under 16 treatment-naive and around 18 IGHV unmutated. After treatment lasting a median roughly 13 months, range 6 to 36, response samples were collected.

As regards this clone: What it recognizes is unknown.

The data were produced by immunoSEQ multiplex PCR, yet TCRdb's version contains in-frame clones alone and is incomplete. The sample has 15,000 to 20,000 clones, 80% to 85% seen once. Whole-study findings and limits: Public clonotypes proved infrequent, and on treatment they shrank or remained steady. Ibrutinib response saw clonality rise, and progression saw it return toward baseline.

V lost 7 bases to trimming and J lost 4 bases; unmatched junction nucleotides: 9. The CDR3 covers 14 residues. The germline V gene encodes CDR1 SGHRS and CDR2 YFSETQ. This sequence was found in a human donor with chronic lymphocytic leukemia. The material was PBMCs, obtained before ibrutinib treatment. V gene TRBV5-1 combines with J gene TRBJ1-2; 8 nucleotides line up with TRBD1. The CDR3 region has the DNA TGCGCCAGCCTCCCGGGGACAGGCCTCTATGGCTACACCTTC. Translation: CASLPGTGLYGYTF.